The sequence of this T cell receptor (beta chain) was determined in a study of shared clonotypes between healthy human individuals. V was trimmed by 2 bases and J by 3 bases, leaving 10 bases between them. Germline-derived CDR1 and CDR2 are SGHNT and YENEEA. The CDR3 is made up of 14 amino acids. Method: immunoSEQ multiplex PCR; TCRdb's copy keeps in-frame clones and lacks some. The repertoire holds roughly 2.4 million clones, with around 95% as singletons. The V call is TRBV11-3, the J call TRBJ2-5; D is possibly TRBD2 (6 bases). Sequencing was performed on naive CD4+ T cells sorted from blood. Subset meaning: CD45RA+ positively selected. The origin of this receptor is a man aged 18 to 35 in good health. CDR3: CASSLQGGEETQYF. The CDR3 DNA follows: TGTGCCAGCAGCTTACAGGGCGGGGAAGAGACCCAGTACTTC. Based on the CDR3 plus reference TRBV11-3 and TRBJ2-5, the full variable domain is EAGVVQSPRYKIIEKKQPVAFWCNPISGHNTLYWYLQNLGQGPELLIRYENEEAVDDSQLPKDRFSAERLKGVDSTLKIQPAELGDSAVYLCASSLQGGEETQYFGPGTRLLVL.